The 29 T cell receptor beta chains reported below all come from one sample, sequenced in a study of blood T cell repertoires in COVID-19. Assay: immunoSEQ multiplex PCR; the TCRdb copy retains only in-frame clones and omits some. The table includes under 95,000 clones, about 88% detected once. The specimen sequenced was peripheral blood. The receptors here all came from a woman of 80 years or more with acute or convalescent COVID-19.

This clone occurred once. This chain links TRBV5-1 with TRBJ1-4; 9 nucleotides agree with TRBD1. Germline V gene sequence: CDR1 SGHRS, CDR2 YFSETQ. Trimming at V came to 4 bases and at J to 10 bases, leaving 8 bases not matched to a gene. This CDR3 spans 14 amino acids. The chain's CDR3 is CASSAGQGLGKLFF. The CDR3 DNA follows: TGCGCCAGCAGCGCGGGACAGGGTTTAGGAAAACTGTTTTTT.

V and J are TRBV2 and TRBJ1-3, with TRBD1 matching 8 bases. V trimming: 2 bases; J trimming: 3 bases; junction bases outside the gene matches: 6. The germline V gene encodes CDR1 SNHLY and CDR2 FYNNEI. The CDR3 totals 16 residues. CDR3 protein: CASSESTGGRGNTIYF. The CDR3 DNA follows: TGTGCCAGCAGTGAATCAACAGGGGGTCGTGGAAACACCATATATTTT.

The chain has TRBV7-2 and TRBJ1-1; D gene unclear. Germline V gives CDR1 SGHTA, CDR2 FQGNSA. This CDR3 comprises 14 residues. V lost 2 bases, J lost 3 bases, and 10 bases lay in between. The CDR3 loop reads CASSLLERYTEAFF. The CDR3 DNA follows: TGTGCCAGCAGCTTATTGGAGAGGTACACTGAAGCTTTCTTT.

A few counts support this clone. The chain has TRBV19 and TRBJ1-4; D unclear. This CDR3 has 15 residues. Germline-derived CDR1 and CDR2 are LNHDA and SQIVND (reference sequence). V shed 1 base and J shed 8 bases, with 14 bases lying between them. The CDR3 bases are TGTGCCAGTAGTATAGCGGCAGTTCGGAGAGAAAAACTGTTTTTT. Protein: CASSIAAVRREKLFF.

This chain joins TRBV5-6 and TRBJ1-1; TRBD1 matches 12 bases. J lost 7 bases, V lost 5 bases, and 6 bases had no gene match. This CDR3 comprises 14 residues. Germline V gene lookup returns CDR1 SGHDT and CDR2 YYEEEE. CDR3 coding DNA: TGTGCCAGCAGGACCGGGACAGGGGGCGTTGAAGCTTTCTTT. Protein: CASRTGTGGVEAFF.

The chain joins TRBV6-5 to TRBJ1-2, with 9 bases matching TRBD1. This CDR3 has 15 amino acids. The V and J ends lost 5 bases and 1 base, in that order; junction bases with no gene match: 5. Germline lookup yields CDR1 MNHEY and CDR2 SVGAGI. The CDR3 protein is CASSRPGQGNYGYTF. CDR3 nucleotides: TGTGCCAGCAGTAGACCGGGACAGGGTAACTATGGCTACACCTTC.

The rearrangement uses TRBV6-5 and TRBJ1-1; no clear D gene. CDR3 length equals 15 residues. V gave up 0 bases and J gave up 5 bases, with 13 bases separating them. CDR1 and CDR2 (germline): MNHEY, SVGAGI. The CDR3, as DNA: TGTGCCAGCAGTTACTCGACTTCAAGGAGGACTGAAGCTTTCTTT. Amino acids: CASSYSTSRRTEAFF.

In its sample, this clone was seen once. The chain links TRBV30 to TRBJ1-1, with a weak D call TRBD1 (6 bases). The CDR3 totals 13 residues. The germline V gene encodes CDR1 GTSNPN and CDR2 SVGIG (reference sequence). V was trimmed by 5 bases and J by 5 bases, leaving 15 bases between them. The CDR3 region is CAWRPTQGTEAFF. CDR3 coding DNA: TGTGCCTGGCGACCTACCCAGGGGACTGAAGCTTTCTTT.

As DNA, the CDR3 is TGTGCCAGCAGACAGTTATGGGGGGGCAATCAGCCCCAGCATTTT. Translation: CASRQLWGGNQPQHF. The rearrangement joins TRBV27 to TRBJ1-5; TRBD1 is a possible D gene (5 bases). Trimming took 6 bases from V and 2 from J, leaving 14 bases between them. Germline loops: CDR1 MNHEY, CDR2 SMNVEV (reference sequence). The CDR3 runs to 15 residues.

The V gene is TRBV19, the J gene TRBJ1-5; 7 nucleotides match TRBD1. This CDR3 spans 14 amino acids. Per the germline V gene, CDR1 is LNHDA and CDR2 is SQIVND (reference sequence). V dropped 3 bases and J dropped 7; count of bases not matched to a gene: 6. The CDR3 nucleotides read TGTGCCAGTAGTATTACAGGGGCGCGGCAGCCCCAGCATTTT. This sequence encodes CASSITGARQPQHF.

V is TRBV7-6 and J is TRBJ2-7; D is perhaps TRBD2 (6 bases). There are 13 residues in the CDR3. Germline V CDR1 and CDR2: SGHVS, FNYEAQ. V lost 3 bases to trimming and J lost 4 bases, with 10 bases between them. The CDR3 loop reads CASSFVRGYEQYF. The DNA of the CDR3 is TGTGCCAGCAGCTTCGTTCGGGGGTACGAGCAGTACTTC. Combining the CDR3 with reference TRBV7-6 and TRBJ2-7 gives the whole variable domain GAGVSQSPRYKVTKRGQDVALRCDPISGHVSLYWYRQALGQGPEFLTYFNYEAQQDKSGLPNDRFSAERPEGSISTLTIQRTEQRDSAMYRCASSFVRGYEQYFGPGTRLTVT.

V and J are TRBV28 and TRBJ1-5; tentatively, D is TRBD1 (5 bases). The CDR3 length is 15 residues. Germline V CDR1 and CDR2: MDHEN, SYDVKM. The germline V and J ends were trimmed by 5 bases and 2 bases, with 13 bases remaining between them. CDR3 protein: CASSPRWGGNQPQHF. The DNA for the CDR3 is TGTGCCAGCAGTCCCCGGTGGGGCGGCAATCAGCCCCAGCATTTT.

The chain recombines TRBV7-8 with TRBJ1-2, with a tentative D call TRBD1 (5 bases). Trimming removed 0 bases at V and 4 bases at J, with 15 bases between. This CDR3 comprises 16 residues. Germline lookup yields CDR1 SGHVS and CDR2 FQNEAQ. The CDR3 loop is CASSLAGTTLPYGYTF. CDR3 nucleotide sequence: TGTGCCAGCAGCTTAGCCGGGACTACCCTCCCCTATGGCTACACCTTC.

This clone was seen a single time. V usage is TRBV12-5 and J usage is TRBJ1-3; 8 bases align to TRBD1. There are 13 residues in the CDR3. In germline, CDR1 is LGHNT, CDR2 FRNRAP. After removal of 6 bases from V and 4 bases from J, the junction contained 2 bases not matched to a gene. Here the CDR3 DNA reads TGTGCTAGTGGATGGACAGGGGGAAACACCATATATTTT. This gives the protein CASGWTGGNTIYF.

The chain has TRBV5-1 and TRBJ2-3; 8 positions agree with TRBD2. Unmatched junction bases numbered 7, after V lost 0 bases and J lost 4 bases. The length of the CDR3 is 16 residues. Germline V gives CDR1 SGHRS, CDR2 YFSETQ. CDR3 nucleotide sequence: TGCGCCAGCAGCTTGGGAGCGGGGGTGGTAGCAGATACGCAGTATTTT. As protein: CASSLGAGVVADTQYF. The variable domain in full, completed from reference TRBV5-1 and TRBJ2-3, reads KAGVTQTPRYLIKTRGQQVTLSCSPISGHRSVSWYQQTPGQGLQFLFEYFSETQRNKGNFPGRFSGRQFSNSRSEMNVSTLELGDSALYLCASSLGAGVVADTQYFGPGTRLTVL.

The genes are TRBV24-1 and TRBJ1-1; D is possibly TRBD1 (5 bases). The CDR3 totals 16 residues. V was pared by 3 bases and J by 1 base, with 14 bases between. Germline V gives CDR1 KGHDR, CDR2 SFDVKD. CDR3 in amino acids: CATSDAPGGGNTEAFF. For the CDR3, the DNA is TGTGCCACCAGTGATGCTCCTGGGGGGGGGAACACTGAAGCTTTCTTT.

The CDR3 protein is CAISASGPMNTEAFF. The CDR3 bases are TGTGCCATCAGCGCCTCAGGGCCCATGAACACTGAAGCTTTCTTT. The rearrangement links TRBV10-3 to TRBJ1-1; D may be TRBD1 (5 bases). The CDR3 contains 15 residues. Trimming took off 6 bases at V and 0 bases at J, with 14 bases between the two ends. The germline gives CDR1 ENHRY, CDR2 SYGVKD.

This sequence joins TRBV28 and TRBJ2-7, with a tentative D call TRBD2 (5 bases). V was pared by 6 bases and J by 6 bases, with 18 bases between. CDR3 length: 14 residues. Germline V gene sequence: CDR1 MDHEN, CDR2 SYDVKM. CDR3 sequence: CASSRNSPRGEQYF. Written as DNA, the CDR3 is TGTGCCAGCAGCCGGAACTCGCCCCGGGGCGAGCAGTACTTC.

The chain recombines TRBV10-3 with TRBJ2-3; D unclear. Germline V gene sequence: CDR1 ENHRY, CDR2 SYGVKD. V lost 0 bases and J 6 bases, leaving 7 bases between the germline ends. This CDR3 has 13 residues. In nucleotides, the CDR3 is TGTGCCATCAGTGAGTCAACGGAGGATACGCAGTATTTT. Translated, it gives CAISESTEDTQYF.

The chain combines TRBV20-1 with TRBJ1-2; D unclear. The CDR3 length is 11 residues. Trimming took 7 bases from V and 2 from J, leaving 8 bases between them. Germline V gives CDR1 DFQATT, CDR2 SNEGSKA (reference sequence). CDR3 residues: CSVRENYGYTF. The CDR3 region has the DNA TGCAGTGTAAGGGAGAACTATGGCTACACCTTC.

The gene calls are TRBV5-4 and TRBJ2-3, with 8 bases fitting TRBD2. V lost 1 base to trimming and J lost 5 bases; unmatched junction nucleotides: 6. The germline V gene encodes CDR1 SGHNT and CDR2 YYREEE (reference sequence). The CDR3 covers 15 residues. The CDR3 loop reads CASSLPGGGGDTQYF. CDR3 coding DNA: TGTGCCAGCAGCTTGCCCGGGGGGGGTGGAGATACGCAGTATTTT.

CDR3 bases: TGCAGCGTTGAAAGGGCGGGTTACGAGCAGTACTTC. The encoded protein is CSVERAGYEQYF. The chain combines TRBV29-1 with TRBJ2-7; weak D call: TRBD2 (5 bases). The CDR3 is made up of 12 amino acids. CDR1 is SQVTM and CDR2 is ANQGSEA in the germline V gene. V gave up 2 bases and J gave up 4 bases, with 9 bases separating them.

This clone appeared many times. This rearrangement joins TRBV18 to TRBJ1-1; 10 bases map to TRBD1. Germline-derived CDR1 and CDR2 are KGHSH and LQKENI. There are 15 residues in the CDR3. V lost 5 bases, J lost 5 bases, and 8 bases stayed unmatched. In DNA form, the CDR3 reads TGTGCCAGCTCATGGCCGGGACAGGGGAGAACTGAAGCTTTCTTT. It is translated as CASSWPGQGRTEAFF.

The V and J genes are TRBV7-2 and TRBJ1-2; D may be TRBD1 (6 bases). V dropped 2 bases and J dropped 6 bases, with 10 bases sitting between them. This CDR3 is 13 amino acids long. Germline assignment: CDR1 SGHTA and CDR2 FQGNSA. The CDR3 DNA follows: TGTGCCAGCAGCTTACGGGACAAAAATGGCTACACCTTC. Its translation: CASSLRDKNGYTF.

The chain carries TRBV6-5 and TRBJ1-2; no firm D call. Germline V lookup: CDR1 MNHEY, CDR2 SVGAGI. V lost 7 bases to trimming and J lost 8 bases, with 17 bases between them. CDR3 length equals 13 residues. The CDR3 DNA follows: TGTGCCAGCAATTTTTGGGCTTCGGGGGGCTACACCTTC. It is translated as CASNFWASGGYTF.

The gene calls are TRBV7-3 and TRBJ2-3; 10 nucleotides agree with TRBD2. V dropped 7 bases and J dropped 2; count of bases not matched to a gene: 6. The germline V gene has CDR1 SGHTA and CDR2 FQGTGA. The CDR3 spans 15 residues. This CDR3 reads CASTQSGGATDTQYF. DNA for the CDR3: TGTGCCAGCACCCAAAGCGGGGGGGCCACAGATACGCAGTATTTT.

This clone was seen more than once but under ten times. The chain has TRBV6-5 and TRBJ2-7, with 7 bases that match TRBD1. The V segment lost 3 bases and the J segment 7 bases; nucleotides outside the gene matches: 9. CDR1 is MNHEY, CDR2 SVGAGI, per germline. The CDR3 has 14 residues. The CDR3 loop reads CASSYSDRDGEQYF. As DNA, the CDR3 is TGTGCCAGCAGTTATTCCGACAGGGATGGTGAGCAGTACTTC.

This chain connects TRBV29-1 to TRBJ2-2; D not certain. V was shortened by 4 bases and J by 2 bases, with 8 bases between the two germline ends. CDR3 length: 13 residues. The germline gives CDR1 SQVTM, CDR2 ANQGSEA. The CDR3 nucleotides are TGCAGCGTTGGGCCCTCAAACACCGGGGAGCTGTTTTTT. It encodes CSVGPSNTGELFF.

This chain connects TRBV4-1 to TRBJ2-7; 10 bases agree with TRBD1. V shed 4 bases, J shed 2 bases, and the junction held 5 bases outside the gene matches. Germline CDR1 MGHRA, CDR2 YSYEKL. This CDR3 comprises 15 residues. The CDR3 DNA reads as TGCGCCAGCAGCCCCGGGACAGGGGCAACCTACGAGCAGTACTTC. Its translation is CASSPGTGATYEQYF.